This is a list of T cell receptor beta chains from one sample in a study of radiotherapy plus CTLA-4 blockade in lung cancer. TCRdb keeps only in-frame clones here, not all; method: immunoSEQ multiplex PCR. The sample gives 62,000 or so clones, around 79% of which show up once; approximately 9.3% is in the top ten. The specimen was peripheral blood, collected from a patient treated with radiotherapy plus ipilimumab. These receptors originate from a human donor with non-small cell lung cancer who had a complete response to radiotherapy plus ipilimumab. CDR3s include the opening cysteine and the closing phenylalanine or tryptophan. A D gene is named only where the DNA matches it firmly. Size is omitted from some rows. Given values are once, few, many or a class for expanded clones.

D gene	J gene	V gene	clone size	CDR3 protein	CDR3 DNA
NA	TRBJ1-5	TRBV27	few	CASSSGQPGQPQHF	TGTGCCAGCAGTTCAGGACAGCCCGGTCAGCCCCAGCATTTT
NA	TRBJ1-6	TRBV11-2	NA	CASSLEGRGSYNSPLHF	TGTGCCAGCAGCTTAGAGGGCCGGGGATCCTATAATTCACCCCTCCACTTT
NA	TRBJ2-1	TRBV19	NA	CASSISRAGPYNEQFF	TGTGCCAGTAGTATAAGTCGTGCGGGACCTTACAATGAGCAGTTCTTC
NA	TRBJ2-1	TRBV20-1	NA	CSAEQYNEQFF	TGCAGTGCGGAACAGTACAATGAGCAGTTCTTC
NA	TRBJ2-6	TRBV19	once	CASSIVGAQGANVLTF	TGTGCCAGTAGTATAGTGGGGGCGCAAGGGGCCAACGTCCTGACTTTC
TRBD1	TRBJ2-7	TRBV5-1	NA	CASSPSDRGLYEQYF	TGCGCCAGCAGCCCCTCGGACAGGGGGCTTTACGAGCAGTACTTC
NA	TRBJ2-2	TRBV19	NA	CATNFGGLADGELFF	TGTGCCACTAACTTTGGGGGGCTAGCAGACGGGGAGCTGTTTTTT
NA	TRBJ1-4	TRBV6-1	NA	CASSEATTKGEKLFF	TGTGCCAGCAGTGAAGCGACCACAAAGGGGGAAAAACTGTTTTTT
TRBD1	TRBJ2-6	TRBV11-2	NA	CASSSPGQRILSGANVLTF	TGTGCCAGCAGCTCGCCGGGACAGCGGATCCTTTCTGGGGCCAACGTCCTGACTTTC
NA	TRBJ1-6	TRBV6-6	few	CASSYSDISPLHF	TGTGCCAGCAGTTACTCCGATATTTCACCCCTCCACTTT
NA	TRBJ1-1	TRBV7-9	once	CASSPWNTEAFF	TGTGCCAGCAGCCCCTGGAACACTGAAGCTTTCTTT
TRBD1	TRBJ1-2	TRBV4-2	NA	CASSHTTGTGDDGYTF	TGTGCCAGCAGCCATACTACCGGGACAGGGGACGATGGCTACACCTTC
TRBD1	TRBJ1-2	TRBV15	NA	CATSGRQGKDYGYTF	TGTGCCACCAGCGGAAGACAGGGGAAGGACTATGGCTACACCTTC
NA	TRBJ1-1	TRBV11-3	once	CASSSNPQGNTEAFF	TGTGCCAGCAGCTCAAATCCGCAGGGGAACACTGAAGCTTTCTTT
NA	TRBJ1-6	TRBV7-6	NA	CASSLDYRAPSLHF	TGTGCCAGCAGCTTAGATTACAGGGCTCCTTCCCTCCACTTT
NA	TRBJ2-6	TRBV23-1	NA	CASSQSPGRVSGANVLTF	TGCGCCAGCAGTCAATCGCCAGGGCGCGTCTCTGGGGCCAACGTCCTGACTTTC
TRBD1	TRBJ2-1	TRBV7-8	NA	CASSSGQGSNNEQFF	TGTGCCAGCAGCTCTGGACAGGGGAGTAACAATGAGCAGTTCTTC
NA	TRBJ2-3	TRBV7-9	few	CASSPALPDTQYF	TGTGCCAGCAGCCCGGCCCTCCCAGATACGCAGTATTTT
NA	TRBJ1-1	TRBV7-9	NA	CASSLGGSTEAFF	TGTGCCAGCAGCTTAGGCGGGTCTACTGAAGCTTTCTTT
NA	TRBJ1-1	TRBV2	NA	CASSEIPDRYTEAFF	TGTGCCAGCAGTGAAATCCCTGACAGATACACTGAAGCTTTCTTT
TRBD1	TRBJ2-1	TRBV5-6	NA	CASSPGTGSSYNEQFF	TGTGCCAGCAGCCCGGGGACAGGAAGCTCCTACAATGAGCAGTTCTTC
NA	TRBJ1-2	TRBV23-1	NA	CAPNAGPYGYTF	TGCGCCCCCAATGCAGGGCCGTATGGCTACACCTTC
NA	TRBJ1-2	TRBV30	NA	CAWSVRTAGGYTF	TGTGCCTGGAGTGTACGTACAGCGGGTGGCTACACCTTC
NA	TRBJ2-4	TRBV5-1	NA	CASSRDQGDIQYF	TGCGCCAGCAGCCGGGACCAAGGGGACATTCAGTACTTC
NA	TRBJ1-1	TRBV6-5	few	CASFSRPESEAFF	TGTGCCAGCTTCTCCCGGCCGGAGAGTGAAGCTTTCTTT
NA	TRBJ1-1	TRBV10-3	NA	CAISAGGRGGGNTEAFF	TGTGCCATCAGTGCCGGTGGCAGGGGCGGGGGGAACACTGAAGCTTTCTTT
NA	TRBJ1-1	TRBV6-1	NA	CASSDEGPNTEAFF	TGTGCCAGCAGTGATGAGGGACCGAACACTGAAGCTTTCTTT
NA	TRBJ1-5	TRBV9	NA	CASSAGTANQPQHF	TGTGCCAGCAGCGCTGGGACGGCGAATCAGCCCCAGCATTTT
NA	TRBJ2-7	TRBV7-8	NA	CASSLGATAGSYEQYF	TGTGCCAGCAGCTTAGGCGCGACAGCTGGATCCTACGAGCAGTACTTC
TRBD1	TRBJ2-3	TRBV19	few	CASSTRQGAVYF	TGTGCCAGTAGTACCAGACAGGGGGCCGTGTATTTT
NA	TRBJ1-5	TRBV10-2	NA	CASRDPGTSPQHF	TGCGCCAGCAGGGACCCCGGGACCTCGCCCCAGCATTTT
NA	TRBJ2-2	TRBV9	NA	CASSSDGNTGELFF	TGTGCCAGCAGCTCGGACGGGAACACCGGGGAGCTGTTTTTT
NA	TRBJ2-1	TRBV19	NA	CASSRERGAEQFF	TGTGCCAGTAGTAGGGAGAGGGGGGCTGAGCAGTTCTTC
NA	TRBJ1-1	TRBV27	NA	CASSYEGNTEAFF	TGTGCCAGCAGCTACGAGGGGAACACTGAAGCTTTCTTT
TRBD1	TRBJ2-1	TRBV5-4	NA	CASSLPGTGKLGQFF	TGTGCCAGCAGCTTACCCGGGACAGGGAAATTGGGGCAGTTCTTC
TRBD2	TRBJ2-5	TRBV2	NA	CASGGSSGSLETQYF	TGTGCCAGCGGGGGGTCTAGCGGGAGTCTGGAGACCCAGTACTTC
NA	TRBJ2-1	TRBV5-6	NA	CASSLEVFWGAYNEQFF	TGTGCCAGCAGCCTGGAGGTTTTCTGGGGGGCCTACAATGAGCAGTTCTTC
NA	TRBJ1-5	TRBV27	NA	CASSGVGRQPQHF	TGCGCCAGTAGTGGGGTGGGGCGGCAGCCCCAGCATTTT
TRBD2	TRBJ2-3	TRBV6-1	NA	CAAASGGTDTQYF	TGTGCCGCGGCTAGCGGGGGCACAGATACGCAGTATTTT
NA	TRBJ1-2	TRBV5-1	NA	CASSTLSQGGYGYTF	TGCGCCAGCAGCACCTTATCACAGGGAGGGTATGGCTACACCTTC
TRBD1	TRBJ1-5	TRBV19	NA	CASSQTGALGNQPQHF	TGTGCCAGTAGCCAAACAGGGGCGTTAGGCAATCAGCCCCAGCATTTT
NA	TRBJ1-2	TRBV5-4	NA	CASSLGGGPFYGYTF	TGTGCCAGCAGCTTGGGGGGGGGCCCCTTCTATGGCTACACCTTC